The 4 T cell receptor beta chains presented below share a single source sample, sequenced in a study of blood T cell repertoires in COVID-19. Using immunoSEQ multiplex PCR, the repertoire was profiled, and TCRdb retains in-frame clones only, with some absent. The table lists 40,000 or so clones, around four fifths of them singletons, with 4.5% to 5.5% in the top ten. Sequencing used peripheral blood. These receptors all come from a man between 45 and 60 years old with active COVID-19.

By share of the sample, this clone is medium-sized. This chain joins TRBV7-9 and TRBJ2-1; 10 nucleotides match TRBD2. Germline loops: CDR1 SEHNR, CDR2 FQNEAQ (reference sequence). J was trimmed by 12 bases and V by 1 base; bases with no gene match: 0. CDR3 size: 12 residues. DNA of the CDR3: TGTGCCAGCAGCTTAGGACTAGCGGGGCAGTTCTTC. It yields the protein CASSLGLAGQFF.

V is TRBV19 and J is TRBJ1-1; 9 bases agree with TRBD1. Germline V gives CDR1 LNHDA, CDR2 SQIVND (reference sequence). J lost 5 bases, V lost 7 bases, and 11 bases had no gene match. The CDR3 runs to 15 residues. CDR3 sequence: CASTLGTGPRTEAFF. CDR3 DNA sequence: TGTGCCAGTACCCTCGGGACAGGGCCGCGGACTGAAGCTTTCTTT.

V usage is TRBV6-5 and J usage is TRBJ2-3; TRBD2 might be the D (5 bases). The CDR3 is 13 amino acids. V was clipped by 0 bases and J by 7 bases, with 8 bases between them. The germline gives CDR1 MNHEY, CDR2 SVGAGI. The CDR3 sequence is CASSYSREYTQYF. CDR3 nucleotide sequence: TGTGCCAGCAGTTACTCGAGGGAGTATACGCAGTATTTT.

The V call is TRBV6-6, the J call TRBJ1-6, with D possibly TRBD1 on 5 matching bases. Germline values: CDR1 MNHNY, CDR2 SVGAGI (reference sequence). The CDR3 loop spans 14 amino acids. The ends were cut back, 6 bases at V and 10 bases at J, with 16 bases in the middle. CDR3 in amino acids: CASSLTGSNSPLHF. The CDR3 region has the DNA TGTGCCAGCAGCCTTACAGGTTCTAACTCACCCCTCCACTTT.